This T cell receptor (beta chain) is drawn from a study of blood T cell repertoires in COVID-19. The germline CDR1 and CDR2 sequences are LNHDA and SQIVND (reference sequence). This CDR3 comprises 15 residues. V gave up 6 bases and J gave up 0 bases, with 12 bases separating them. Authors' processing steps: Estimation of nucleated cell counts was performed using reference gene primer amplification. The assay was immunoSEQ multiplex PCR, and TCRdb's table has in-frame clones only and misses some. For V, J and clone size, that table is used; D and trimming come from the DNA. The data show about 130,000 clones, about four fifths seen once.

This sequence originates from a man aged 25-40 years with COVID-19, enrolled during active disease. The material sequenced was peripheral blood. The chain combines TRBV19 with TRBJ1-5; perhaps TRBD1 as D (5 bases). CDR3 amino acids: CASSYGHNSNQPQHF. CDR3 DNA sequence: TGTGCCAGTAGCTACGGACACAATAGCAATCAGCCCCAGCATTTT.